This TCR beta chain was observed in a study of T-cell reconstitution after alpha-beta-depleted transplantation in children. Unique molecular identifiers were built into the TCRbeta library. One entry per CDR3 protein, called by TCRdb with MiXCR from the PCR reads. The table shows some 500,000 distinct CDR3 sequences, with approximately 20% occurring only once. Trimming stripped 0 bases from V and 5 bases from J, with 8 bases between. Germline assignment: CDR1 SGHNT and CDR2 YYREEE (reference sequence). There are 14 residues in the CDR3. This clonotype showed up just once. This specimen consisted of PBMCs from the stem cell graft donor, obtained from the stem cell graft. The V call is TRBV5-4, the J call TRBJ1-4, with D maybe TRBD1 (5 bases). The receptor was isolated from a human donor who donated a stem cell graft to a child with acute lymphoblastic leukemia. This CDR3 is CASSLGGYNEKLFF. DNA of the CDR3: TGTGCCAGCAGCTTGGGGGGCTACAATGAAAAACTGTTTTTT. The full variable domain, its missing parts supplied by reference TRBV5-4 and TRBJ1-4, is ETGVTQSPTHLIKTRGQQVTLRCSSQSGHNTVSWYQQALGQGPQFIFQYYREEENGRGNFPPRFSGLQFPNYSSELNVNALELDDSALYLCASSLGGYNEKLFFGSGTQLSVL.